The clone carrying this T cell receptor beta chain showed up just once. Germline CDR1 and CDR2: KGHSH and LQKENI. J gave up 5 bases and V 0 bases, and 4 bases lay outside the gene matches. This CDR3 is 15 amino acids long. This specimen comes from a study of shared T cell receptors in the human thymus. The method was immunoSEQ multiplex PCR; TCRdb's version includes in-frame clones alone and lacks a portion of them. The sample has about 380,000 clones; approximately 95% are singletons. The TCR sequence derives from a human donor. The chain recombines TRBV18 with TRBJ2-3; 8 nucleotides agree with TRBD2. The sequencing input was thymocytes. The CDR3 DNA reads TGTGCCAGCTCACCACCCGGGAGGGCCGAAGATACGCAGTATTTT. Its translation is CASSPPGRAEDTQYF.